This T cell receptor beta chain was observed in a study of shared clonotypes between healthy human individuals. Per the original data handling: ImmunoSEQ supplied junction-only sequences lacking quality scores, so filtering was different. The protocol was immunoSEQ multiplex PCR, while the TCRdb copy is restricted to in-frame clones and leaves out a portion. That table is the source of V, J and clone size, and D and trimming were worked out from the DNA. The data hold 2,500,000 or so clones, with over 85% observed a single time. The TCR was taken from a man younger than 30 in good health. Some clones in this sample may be carry-over from other donors' samples. The sample consisted of naive CD4+ T cells from PBMCs. Subset denoted: CD45RA+ positively selected.

The CDR3 loop reads CATSRGPDGELFF. The CDR3 coding sequence is TGTGCCACCAGCCGAGGCCCCGACGGGGAGCTGTTTTTT. J is TRBJ2-2 and V is TRBV15; D ambiguous. The germline V gene has CDR1 LNHNV and CDR2 YYDKDF (reference sequence). The CDR3 extends over 13 amino acids. V lost 5 bases and J 7 bases, leaving 11 bases between the germline ends.